Described below is a single TCR beta chain sequence and its context. The sample belongs to a study of blood T cell repertoires in COVID-19. Study at large: Specimens from acute and convalescent COVID-19 originated in the United States, Italy and Spain.

Seattle participants joined during active infection and were tracked over time. Source study methods: Estimates of nucleated cell counts were drawn from the amplification of reference gene primers. TCRdb's copy holds only in-frame clones and misses some; the assay was immunoSEQ multiplex PCR. That table supplies the V and J calls and clone size; D and trimming were determined from the DNA. This table has some 68,000 clones, roughly nine tenths appearing once. CDR1 and CDR2 from the germline V gene are MNHNY and SVGAGI (reference sequence). The ends were cut back, 2 bases at V and 8 bases at J, with 7 bases in the middle. This CDR3 comprises 12 residues.

This sequence joins TRBV6-6 and TRBJ2-1, with D tentatively TRBD1 (6 bases). The sequenced sample consisted of peripheral blood. This sequence originates from a man aged 35 to 55 with COVID-19, enrolled during active disease. This chain's CDR3 is CASSYEGDEQFF. The CDR3 bases are TGTGCCAGCAGTTACGAGGGGGATGAGCAGTTCTTC.